Listed below are T cell receptor beta chains from one sample, sequenced in a study of vaccination and CD4 T cells after COVID-19. Their target antigens are unknown. Each CDR3 protein gets one entry after TCRdb re-called the PCR reads with MiXCR. Counted here are some 14,000 distinct CDR3 sequences, about 21% occurring once; the ten biggest clones make up 15%. The sequenced sample consisted of cultured CD4+ T cells from blood. The receptors come from a human donor with COVID-19. Each CDR3 is given with its conserved first and last residue.

TRBV12-3/TRBV12-4	TRBJ1-1	CASSLNVNLNTEAFF
TRBV6-1	TRBJ1-3	CASRTIRTDRTSGNTIYF
TRBV2	TRBJ1-2	CASSDRTYGYTF
TRBV20-1	TRBJ2-7	CSALRTGGPYEQYF
TRBV7-2	TRBJ2-1	CASSPGLAYNEQFF
TRBV19	TRBJ1-1	CASSIWQDAAEAFF
TRBV6-2/TRBV6-3	TRBJ2-1	CASRLIAGAPQFF
TRBV4-3	TRBJ1-2	CASSQDQGWHFGYTF
TRBV5-4	TRBJ2-5	CASSLDLASSETQYF
TRBV15	TRBJ1-5	CATSREGIYQPQHF
TRBV27	TRBJ2-7	CASSSRMGKQYF
TRBV7-3	TRBJ1-2	CASSFGGTGGGGGYTF
TRBV19	TRBJ2-7	CASSPNDRGNEQYF
TRBV20-1	TRBJ2-3	CSVRPFGSTDTQYF
TRBV19	TRBJ2-1	CASKGRGDSYNEQFF
TRBV11-2	TRBJ2-5	CASSLDILGGTQYF
TRBV7-8	TRBJ2-1	CASSFQPRQGDEQFF
TRBV11-1	TRBJ2-3	CASSLRKSITDTQYF
TRBV11-1	TRBJ2-1	CAGSLRGSANEQFF
TRBV15	TRBJ2-3	CATSRDSGRGTDTQYF
TRBV27	TRBJ1-2	CASSSGRNYGYTF
TRBV9	TRBJ1-2	CASSPSEGSNYGYTF
TRBV6-5	TRBJ2-3	CASSYDLRGLGTDTQYF
TRBV23-1	TRBJ1-1	CASSSPQDGPGLSMNTEAFF
TRBV5-4	TRBJ1-4	CASSLTGINEKLFF
TRBV19	TRBJ2-5	CASSIGVSSKTQYF
TRBV6-5	TRBJ2-1	CASSYWGRRNEQFF
TRBV7-2	TRBJ2-5	CASSLQRGGRGETQYF
TRBV7-9	TRBJ1-2	CASSLGGGIGYGYTF
TRBV29-1	TRBJ1-5	CSVVTVSNQPQHF
TRBV10-3	TRBJ1-5	CAISESDRDNQPQHF
TRBV6-1	TRBJ1-1	CASSVGGVTEAFF
TRBV18	TRBJ2-5	CASSPPVTGQETQYF
TRBV12-3/TRBV12-4	TRBJ2-3	CASSLPGGTQYF
TRBV5-8	TRBJ2-5	CASSLRGMETQYF
TRBV2	TRBJ1-4	CASTIHRGPNEKLFF
TRBV12-3/TRBV12-4	TRBJ2-1	CASRPFVGGVNNEQFF
TRBV20-1	TRBJ2-3	CSAHGLAGGPDTQYF
TRBV19	TRBJ2-3	CASTGAEDTQYF
TRBV7-2	TRBJ2-7	CASSFIGTSSYEQYF
TRBV28	TRBJ2-3	CASSSRGGYTQYF
TRBV20-1	TRBJ2-1	CSARDRGSGSYNEQFF
TRBV6-1	TRBJ1-2	CASIMRSVNYGYTF
TRBV24-1	TRBJ2-1	CATSDGTLGPYNEQFF
TRBV27	TRBJ1-6	CASKGSYNTPLHF
TRBV19	TRBJ2-5	CASSIAPDQAGETQYF
TRBV2	TRBJ2-1	CASSPYGEQFF
TRBV7-9	TRBJ1-4	CASSQQGGGANEKLFF